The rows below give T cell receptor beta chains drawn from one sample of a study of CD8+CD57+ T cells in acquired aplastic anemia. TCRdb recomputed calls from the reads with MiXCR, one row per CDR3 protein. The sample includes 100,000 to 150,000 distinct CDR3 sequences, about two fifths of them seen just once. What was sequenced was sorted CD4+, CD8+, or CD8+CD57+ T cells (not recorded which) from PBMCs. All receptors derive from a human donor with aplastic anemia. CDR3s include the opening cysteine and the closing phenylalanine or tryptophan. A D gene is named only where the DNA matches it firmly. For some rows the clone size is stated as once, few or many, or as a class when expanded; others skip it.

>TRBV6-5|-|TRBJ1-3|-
TGTGCCAGCAGTTACTCAACCAAGTTAGATGGAAACACCATATATTTT
CASSYSTKLDGNTIYF
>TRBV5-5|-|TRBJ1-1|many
TGTGCCAGCAGCCTAAAGGGGGATTGGAACACTGAAGCTTTCTTT
CASSLKGDWNTEAFF
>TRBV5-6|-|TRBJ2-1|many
TGTGCCAGCAGCTTGAAGAGGCTAAGGGAGTACTCCTACAATGAGCAGTTCTTC
CASSLKRLREYSYNEQFF
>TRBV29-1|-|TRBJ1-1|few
TGCAGCGTTGAAGGGGGACTAGGCACTGAAGCTTTCTTT
CSVEGGLGTEAFF
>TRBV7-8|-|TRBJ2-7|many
TGTGCCAGCAGCCTCGGGCCTGCGAAGGACGAGCAGTACTTC
CASSLGPAKDEQYF
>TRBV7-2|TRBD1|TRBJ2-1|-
TGTGCCAGCAGCCGGACAGGGCACTATGAGCAGTTCTTC
CASSRTGHYEQFF
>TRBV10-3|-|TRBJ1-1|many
TGTGCCATCAGTGACCCCAGGGAGGGAACTGAAGCTTTCTTT
CAISDPREGTEAFF
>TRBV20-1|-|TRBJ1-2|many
TGCAGTGCTAGCCCCCCCTTAGGTGGCTACACCTTC
CSASPPLGGYTF
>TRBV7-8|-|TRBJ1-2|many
TGTGCCAGCAGCTCACAGACAGGACGGGGTGGCTACACCTTC
CASSSQTGRGGYTF
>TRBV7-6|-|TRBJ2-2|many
TGTGCCAGCAGTTCTCCCGAGAAGGGGACCGGGGAGCTGTTTTTT
CASSSPEKGTGELFF
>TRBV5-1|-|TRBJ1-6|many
TGCGCCAGCAGCTTACCTCGGCAGGGAGGAAATTCACCCCTCCACTTT
CASSLPRQGGNSPLHF
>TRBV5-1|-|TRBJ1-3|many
TGCGCCAGCAGCTTGGTAGGGGGTGGAAACACCATATATTTT
CASSLVGGGNTIYF
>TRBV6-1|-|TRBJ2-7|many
TGTGCCAGCAGGGCGGCGTACGAGCAGTACTTC
CASRAAYEQYF
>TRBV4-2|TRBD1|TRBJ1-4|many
TGTGCCAGCAGCCAAGCTACGGGACAGGGAGTTGATGAAAAACTGTTTTTT
CASSQATGQGVDEKLFF
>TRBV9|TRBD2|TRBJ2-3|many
TGTGCCAGCAGCCCGAGGAGGCGGGGGGTCACAGATACGCAGTATTTT
CASSPRRRGVTDTQYF
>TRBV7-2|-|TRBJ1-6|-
TGTGCCAGCAGCCCAGGGCGGAATAATTCACCCCTCCACTTT
CASSPGRNNSPLHF
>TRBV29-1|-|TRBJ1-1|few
TGCAGCGTTGCCCGGAACACTGAAGCTTTCTTT
CSVARNTEAFF
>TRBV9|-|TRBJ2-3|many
TGTGCCAGCAGCGTAAGGGGGGAGCCTAGCACAGATACGCAGTATTTT
CASSVRGEPSTDTQYF
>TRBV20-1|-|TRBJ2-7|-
TGCAGTGCTAGAGTATGGGGGACCGCGACAGTATTC
CSARVWGTATVF
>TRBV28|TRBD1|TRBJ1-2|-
TGTGCCAGCAGTTTATATACAGGGGGCTCTGGCTACACCTTC
CASSLYTGGSGYTF
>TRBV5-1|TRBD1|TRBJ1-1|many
TGCGCCAGCAGCATACAACCGACAGGGAAGGACACTGAAGCTTTCTTT
CASSIQPTGKDTEAFF
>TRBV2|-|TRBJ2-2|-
TGTGCCAGCAGTGAACAGGGGCCCGGGGAGCTATTTTTT
CASSEQGPGELFF
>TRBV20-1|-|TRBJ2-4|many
TGCAGTGCCCACCGGACGGGGACCAAAAACATTCAGTACTTC
CSAHRTGTKNIQYF
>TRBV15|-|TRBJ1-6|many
TGTGCCACCAGCAGAGATAACAAAGGGGTCTTCAATTCACCCCTCCACTTT
CATSRDNKGVFNSPLHF
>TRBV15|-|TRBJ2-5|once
TGTGCCACCAGCAGGTCCATACAAGAGACCCAGTACTTC
CATSRSIQETQYF
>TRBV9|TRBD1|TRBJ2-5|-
TGTGCCAGCAGCCCAGGGACAGGGCAAGAGACCCAGTACTTC
CASSPGTGQETQYF
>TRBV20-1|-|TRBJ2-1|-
TGCAGTCCGTCTTCCTACAATGAGCAGTTCTTC
CSPSSYNEQFF
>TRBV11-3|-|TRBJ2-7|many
TGTGCCAGCAGCTTAGGGGCCGGGGAGACATACGAGCAGTACTTC
CASSLGAGETYEQYF
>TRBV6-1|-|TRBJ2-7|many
TGTGCCAGCAGCCCCGTCGGCTACTACGAGCAGTACTTC
CASSPVGYYEQYF
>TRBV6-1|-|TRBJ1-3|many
TGTGCCAGCGACGAGGGGGGGGGTAGAAACACCATATATTTT
CASDEGGGRNTIYF
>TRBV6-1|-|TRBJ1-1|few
TGTGCCAGCAGCCGAAACAGGGAGACTGAAGCTTTCTTT
CASSRNRETEAFF
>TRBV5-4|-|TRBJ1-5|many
TGTGCCAGCAGCTTGGACCCGAATCAGCCCCAGCATTTT
CASSLDPNQPQHF
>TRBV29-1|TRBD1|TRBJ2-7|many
TGCAGCGCCGGGATCTTCGCAGACAGGGGAGTTTATGGATACGAGCAGTACTTC
CSAGIFADRGVYGYEQYF
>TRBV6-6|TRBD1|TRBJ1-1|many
TGTGCCAGTTCTACAGGGGGGTTCACTGAAGCTTTCTTT
CASSTGGFTEAFF